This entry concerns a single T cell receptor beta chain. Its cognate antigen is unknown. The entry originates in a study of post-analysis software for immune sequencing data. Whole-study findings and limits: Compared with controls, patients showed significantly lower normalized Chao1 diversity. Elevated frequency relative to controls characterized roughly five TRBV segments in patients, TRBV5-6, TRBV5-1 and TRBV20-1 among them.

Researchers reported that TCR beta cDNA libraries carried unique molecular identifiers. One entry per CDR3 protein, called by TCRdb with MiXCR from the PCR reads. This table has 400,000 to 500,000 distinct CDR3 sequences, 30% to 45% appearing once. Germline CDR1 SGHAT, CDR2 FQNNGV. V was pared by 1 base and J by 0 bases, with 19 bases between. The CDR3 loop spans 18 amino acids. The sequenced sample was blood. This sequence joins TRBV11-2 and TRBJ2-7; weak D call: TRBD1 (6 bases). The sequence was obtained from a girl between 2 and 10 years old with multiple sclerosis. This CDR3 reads CASSLGSGVASSSYEQYF. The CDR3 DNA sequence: TGTGCCAGCAGCTTAGGTTCAGGGGTGGCTTCAAGCTCCTACGAGCAGTACTTC. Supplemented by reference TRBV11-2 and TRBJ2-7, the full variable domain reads EAGVAQSPRYKIIEKRQSVAFWCNPISGHATLYWYQQILGQGPKLLIQFQNNGVVDDSQLPKDRFSAERLKGVDSTLKIQPAKLEDSAVYLCASSLGSGVASSSYEQYFGPGTRLTVT.